Below are 3 T cell receptor beta chains sequenced from a single sample in a study of blood T cell repertoires in COVID-19 (dated by TCRdb to the early 2020s). Library method: the immunoSEQ multiplex PCR assay. Not all clones reach the TCRdb copy of this immuneACCESS table, which keeps in-frame sequences only. Checked studies attribute under half of the gap to unresolved V genes and leave the rest unexplained. The sample data list approximately 74,000 clones, and just over 85% of these were observed just once. Clones ranked in the top ten supply 1.9% of the sample. The specimen was peripheral blood. Receptors were obtained from a woman over 75 with active or convalescent COVID-19.

As to this clone: Other DNA variants within this sample encode the same CDR3. The chain combines TRBV5-1 with TRBJ1-4; TRBD1 agrees at 9 bases. The CDR3 runs 14 residues. V lost 3 bases to trimming and J lost 8 bases; unmatched junction nucleotides: 5. Germline CDR1 SGHRS, CDR2 YFSETQ. CDR3 region: CASSSGQGGEKLFF. The CDR3 DNA reads TGCGCCAGCAGCTCGGGACAGGGAGGGGAAAAACTGTTTTTT.

The chain is built from TRBV3-1 (or the pseudogene TRBV3-2) and TRBJ2-3; D might be TRBD1 (7 bases). V lost 0 bases and J lost 13, with 20 bases in between. The CDR3 is 15 amino acids. Germline CDR1 and CDR2: LGHDT and YNNKEL (reference sequence). The CDR3 loop is CASSQEEAQGGIEYF. The CDR3 nucleotides are TGTGCCAGCAGCCAAGAAGAGGCCCAGGGGGGTATCGAGTATTTT.

The gene calls are TRBV24-1 and TRBJ1-5; TRBD1 matches 9 bases. The CDR3 loop spans 16 amino acids. J gave up 3 bases and V 7 bases, and 9 bases lay outside the gene matches. Germline assignment: CDR1 KGHDR and CDR2 SFDVKD. The CDR3 sequence is CATRLQGAGDNQPQHF. The CDR3 DNA follows: TGTGCCACCAGACTACAGGGGGCAGGGGACAATCAGCCCCAGCATTTT.